This TCR beta chain was profiled in a study of blood T cell repertoires in COVID-19. For the study at large: Material from acute and convalescent COVID-19 was sourced from the United States, Italy and Spain. T cells, B-cell-depleted T cells, or PBMCs provided the cDNA or gDNA that served as material.

Trimming left V 3 bases short and J 2 bases short, with 11 bases between. CDR3 length equals 14 residues. Germline values: CDR1 GTSNPN, CDR2 SVGIG (reference sequence). Original analysis: Nucleated cell number was recorded as an estimate derived from reference gene primer amplification. Clones were sequenced by immunoSEQ multiplex PCR, and TCRdb holds only the in-frame ones, with some missing. V, J and clone size were drawn from that table, and D and trimming were deduced from the DNA. The repertoire holds approximately 100,000 clones, with 80% to 90% as singletons. This sequence joins TRBV30 and TRBJ1-3; tentatively, D is TRBD1 (6 bases). The material sequenced was peripheral blood. The TCR sequence derives from a woman in her sixties with acute or convalescent COVID-19. The CDR3 DNA reads TGTGCCTGGAGCGGAACAGGGACTGGAAACACCATATATTTT. Translated, it gives CAWSGTGTGNTIYF. The full variable domain, rest sourced from reference TRBV30 and TRBJ1-3, is SQTIHQWPATLVQPVGSPLSLECTVEGTSNPNLYWYRQAAGRGLQLLFYSVGIGQISSEVPQNLSASRPQDRQFILSSKKLLLSDSGFYLCAWSGTGTGNTIYFGEGSWLTVV.